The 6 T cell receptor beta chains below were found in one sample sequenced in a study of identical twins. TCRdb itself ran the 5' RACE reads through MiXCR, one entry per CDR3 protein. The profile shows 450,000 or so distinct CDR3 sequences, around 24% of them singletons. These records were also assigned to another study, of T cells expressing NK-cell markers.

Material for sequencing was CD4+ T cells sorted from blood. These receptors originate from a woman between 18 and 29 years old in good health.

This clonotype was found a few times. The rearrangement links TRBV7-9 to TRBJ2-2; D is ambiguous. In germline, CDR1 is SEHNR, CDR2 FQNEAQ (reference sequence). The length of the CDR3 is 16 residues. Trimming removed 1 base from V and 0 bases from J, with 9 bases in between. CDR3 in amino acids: CASSLGEQTNTGELFF. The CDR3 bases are TGTGCCAGCAGCTTAGGGGAACAGACGAACACCGGGGAGCTGTTTTTT.

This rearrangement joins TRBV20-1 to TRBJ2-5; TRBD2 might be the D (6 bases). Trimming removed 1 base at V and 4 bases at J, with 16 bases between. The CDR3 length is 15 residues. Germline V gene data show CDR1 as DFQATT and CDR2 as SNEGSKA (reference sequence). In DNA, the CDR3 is TGCAGTGCTAGAGGAGTTCCAGGGAGGTTAGAGACCCAGTACTTC. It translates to CSARGVPGRLETQYF.

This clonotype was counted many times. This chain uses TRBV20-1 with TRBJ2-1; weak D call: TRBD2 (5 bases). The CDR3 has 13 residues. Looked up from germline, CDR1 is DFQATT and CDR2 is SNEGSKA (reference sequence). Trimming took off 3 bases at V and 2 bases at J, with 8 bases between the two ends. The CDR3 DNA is TGCAGTGCTAGTGCGCGGGCCTACAATGAGCAGTTCTTC. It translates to CSASARAYNEQFF.

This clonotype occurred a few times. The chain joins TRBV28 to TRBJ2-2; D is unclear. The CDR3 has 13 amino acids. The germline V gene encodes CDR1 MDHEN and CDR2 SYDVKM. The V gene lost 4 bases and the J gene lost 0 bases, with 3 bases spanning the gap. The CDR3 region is CASSSTNTGELFF. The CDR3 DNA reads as TGTGCCAGCAGTTCGACGAACACCGGGGAGCTGTTTTTT.

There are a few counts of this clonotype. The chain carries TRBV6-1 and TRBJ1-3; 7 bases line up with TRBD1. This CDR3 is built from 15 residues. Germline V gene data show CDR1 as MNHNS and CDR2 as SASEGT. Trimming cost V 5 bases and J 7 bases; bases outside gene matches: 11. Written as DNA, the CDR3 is TGTGCCAGCAGTCCCCGAAGACAGGGTGGGAACACCATATATTTT. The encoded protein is CASSPRRQGGNTIYF.

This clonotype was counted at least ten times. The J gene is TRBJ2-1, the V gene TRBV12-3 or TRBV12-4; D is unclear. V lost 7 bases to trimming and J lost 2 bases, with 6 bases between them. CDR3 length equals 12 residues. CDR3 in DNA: TGTGCCAGCAAGGGTCCCTACAATGAGCAGTTCTTC. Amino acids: CASKGPYNEQFF.